The clone carrying this TCR beta chain was observed at least ten times. Its antigen is unidentified. The data belong to a study of T cells in Graves' hyperthyroidism and ophthalmopathy. Whole-study findings and limits: The model's output predicted ophthalmopathy at a median of roughly 6 months prior to onset.

Amplified TCR beta CDR3 regions came from RNA transcripts. The TCR CDR3 first-round RT-PCR relied on the HTBI primer set. TCRdb reprocessed the multiplex PCR reads via MiXCR and lists one record per CDR3 protein. The data hold around 500,000 distinct CDR3 sequences, with 13% to 15% observed a single time. Newly diagnosed patients aged 18 to 65 had hyperthyroidism of under 2 months' duration. Sequencing was performed on blood. The TCR originated in a woman in her late teens or twenties with Graves' hyperthyroidism.

CDR3 DNA: TGTGCCAGCAAGGCGGGGACGGGATGGCAAGAGACCCAGTACTTC. It translates to CASKAGTGWQETQYF. The chain links TRBV28 to TRBJ2-5; weak D call: TRBD2 (6 bases). V lost 7 bases and J 2 bases, leaving 17 bases between the germline ends. The germline CDR1 and CDR2 sequences are MDHEN and SYDVKM. The CDR3 totals 15 residues.